Sequencing of this T cell receptor beta chain was carried out in a study of blood T cell repertoires in COVID-19. Study in general: Sites in the United States, Italy and Spain provided acute and convalescent COVID-19 samples. Sources were T cells, B-cell-depleted T cells, or PBMCs; the material itself was cDNA or gDNA.

Some clones are missing from TCRdb's copy, which holds only in-frame ones; the method was immunoSEQ multiplex PCR. The table lists 120,000 to 150,000 clones, over 80% of them singletons. The CDR3 runs to 17 residues. In germline, CDR1 is MDHEN, CDR2 SYDVKM. V was clipped by 5 bases and J by 4 bases; unmatched bases: 11. Sequences were obtained from peripheral blood. The chain has TRBV28 and TRBJ1-6; TRBD1 aligns across 7 bases. The origin of this receptor is a human donor in a cohort sampled during active COVID-19. This CDR3 reads CASSTTGTEIYNSPLHF. The CDR3 nucleotides are TGTGCCAGCAGTACAACCGGGACAGAGATTTATAATTCACCCCTCCACTTT.